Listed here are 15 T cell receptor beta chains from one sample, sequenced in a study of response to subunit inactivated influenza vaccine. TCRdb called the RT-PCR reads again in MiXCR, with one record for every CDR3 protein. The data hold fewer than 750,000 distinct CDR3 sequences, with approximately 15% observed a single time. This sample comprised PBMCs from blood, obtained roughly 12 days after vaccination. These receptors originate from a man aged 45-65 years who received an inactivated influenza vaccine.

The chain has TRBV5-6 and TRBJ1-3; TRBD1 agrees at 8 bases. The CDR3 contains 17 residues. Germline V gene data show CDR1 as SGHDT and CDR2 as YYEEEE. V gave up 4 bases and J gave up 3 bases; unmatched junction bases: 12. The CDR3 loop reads CASSRRQGKYNGNTIYF. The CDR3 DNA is TGTGCCAGCAGCCGTCGACAGGGGAAGTATAATGGAAACACCATATATTTT.

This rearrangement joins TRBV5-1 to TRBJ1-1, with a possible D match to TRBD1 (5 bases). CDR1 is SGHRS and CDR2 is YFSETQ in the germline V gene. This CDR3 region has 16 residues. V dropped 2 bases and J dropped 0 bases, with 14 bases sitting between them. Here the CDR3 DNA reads TGCGCCAGCAGCTTAGGTTGGTTAGGGGTGAACACTGAAGCTTTCTTT. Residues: CASSLGWLGVNTEAFF. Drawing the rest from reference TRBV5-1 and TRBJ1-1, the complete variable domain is KAGVTQTPRYLIKTRGQQVTLSCSPISGHRSVSWYQQTPGQGLQFLFEYFSETQRNKGNFPGRFSGRQFSNSRSEMNVSTLELGDSALYLCASSLGWLGVNTEAFFGQGTRLTVV.

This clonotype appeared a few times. The CDR3 protein is CASSPEWADTQYF. The CDR3 bases are TGTGCCAGCTCACCGGAGTGGGCAGATACGCAGTATTTT. The genes are TRBV18 and TRBJ2-3; D remains unclear. Trimming stripped 3 bases from V and 4 bases from J, with 8 bases between. The CDR3 consists of 13 residues. In germline, CDR1 is KGHSH, CDR2 LQKENI.

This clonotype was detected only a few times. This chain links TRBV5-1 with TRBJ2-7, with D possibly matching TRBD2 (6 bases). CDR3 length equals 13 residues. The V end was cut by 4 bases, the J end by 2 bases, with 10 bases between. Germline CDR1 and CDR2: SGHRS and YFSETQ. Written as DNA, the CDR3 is TGCGCCAGCAGCGTCACTAGCACCTACGAGCAGTACTTC. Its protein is CASSVTSTYEQYF.

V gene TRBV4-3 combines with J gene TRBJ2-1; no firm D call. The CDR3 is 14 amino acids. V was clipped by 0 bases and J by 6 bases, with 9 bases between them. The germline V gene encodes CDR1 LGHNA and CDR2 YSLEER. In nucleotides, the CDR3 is TGCGCCAGCAGCCAAGATTTGAGCTTCAATGAGCAGTTCTTC. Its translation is CASSQDLSFNEQFF.

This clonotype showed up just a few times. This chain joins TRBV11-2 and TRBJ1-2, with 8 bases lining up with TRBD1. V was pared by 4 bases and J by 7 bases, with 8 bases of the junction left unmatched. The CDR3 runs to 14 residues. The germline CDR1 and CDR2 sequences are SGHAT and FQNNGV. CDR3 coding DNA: TGTGCCAGCAGCTACCATGGACAGGGCGTTGGCTACACCTTC. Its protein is CASSYHGQGVGYTF.

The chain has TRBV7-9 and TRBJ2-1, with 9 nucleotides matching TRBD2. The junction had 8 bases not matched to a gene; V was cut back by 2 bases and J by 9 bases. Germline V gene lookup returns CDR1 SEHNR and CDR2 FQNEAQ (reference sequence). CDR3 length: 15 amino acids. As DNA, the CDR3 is TGTGCCAGCAGCTTATTGTCTAGCGGGACCGGTGAGCAGTTCTTC. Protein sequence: CASSLLSSGTGEQFF.

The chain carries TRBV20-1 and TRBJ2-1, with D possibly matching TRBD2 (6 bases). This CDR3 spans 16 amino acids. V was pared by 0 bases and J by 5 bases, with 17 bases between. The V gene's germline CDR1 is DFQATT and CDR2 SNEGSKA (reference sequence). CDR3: CSARDTRGGPNNEQFF. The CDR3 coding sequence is TGCAGTGCTAGAGATACTCGGGGAGGCCCGAACAATGAGCAGTTCTTC.

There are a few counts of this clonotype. The CDR3 spells CASSQDHAGYGYGYTF. The CDR3 DNA sequence: TGCGCCAGCAGCCAAGATCACGCAGGGTATGGCTATGGCTACACCTTC. This chain joins TRBV4-3 and TRBJ1-2; possible D gene TRBD1, 5 bases. This CDR3 has 16 residues. Trimming took 0 bases from V and 4 from J, leaving 15 bases between them. From germline, CDR1 is LGHNA and CDR2 YSLEER.

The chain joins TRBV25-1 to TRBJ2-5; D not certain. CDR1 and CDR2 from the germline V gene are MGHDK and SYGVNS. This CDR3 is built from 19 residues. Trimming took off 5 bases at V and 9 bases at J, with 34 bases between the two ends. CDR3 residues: CASSTLGWLHGRRLLAQYF. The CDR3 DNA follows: TGTGCCAGCAGTACCCTCGGATGGTTACACGGGCGGCGGCTTTTGGCCCAGTACTTC.

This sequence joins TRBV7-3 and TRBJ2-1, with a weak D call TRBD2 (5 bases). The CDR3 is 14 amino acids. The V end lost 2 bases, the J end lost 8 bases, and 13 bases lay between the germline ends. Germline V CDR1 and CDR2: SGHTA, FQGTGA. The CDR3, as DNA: TGTGCCAGCAGCTTAGGCCTAGCTTTCGATGAGCAGTTCTTC. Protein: CASSLGLAFDEQFF.

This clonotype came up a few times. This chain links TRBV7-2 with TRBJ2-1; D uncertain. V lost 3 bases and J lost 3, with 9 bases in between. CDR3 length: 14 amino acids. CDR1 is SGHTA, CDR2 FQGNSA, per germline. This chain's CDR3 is CASSFLQNYNEQFF. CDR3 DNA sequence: TGTGCCAGCAGCTTCTTACAGAACTACAATGAGCAGTTCTTC.

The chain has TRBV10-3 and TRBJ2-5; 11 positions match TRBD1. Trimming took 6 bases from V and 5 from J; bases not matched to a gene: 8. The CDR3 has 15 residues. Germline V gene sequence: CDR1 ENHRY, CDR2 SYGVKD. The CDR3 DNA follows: TGTGCCATCAGGGGGACAGGGGGGTCGTGGGAGACCCAGTACTTC. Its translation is CAIRGTGGSWETQYF.

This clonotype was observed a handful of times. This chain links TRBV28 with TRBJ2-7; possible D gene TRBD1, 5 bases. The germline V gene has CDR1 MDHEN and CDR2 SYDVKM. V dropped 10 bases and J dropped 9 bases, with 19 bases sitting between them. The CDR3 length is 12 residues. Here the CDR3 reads CAISTDPLGQYF. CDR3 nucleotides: TGTGCCATTTCGACAGACCCTCTCGGGCAGTACTTC.

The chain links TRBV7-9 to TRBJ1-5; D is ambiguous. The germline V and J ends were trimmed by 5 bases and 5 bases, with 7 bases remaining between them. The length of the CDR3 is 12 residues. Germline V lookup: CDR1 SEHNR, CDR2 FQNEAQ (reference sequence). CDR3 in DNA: TGTGCCAGCAGCGCCAAGTATCAGCCCCAGCATTTT. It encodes CASSAKYQPQHF.